This T cell receptor (beta chain) is from a study of T cell responses to AZD1222 COVID-19 vaccine. The assay was immunoSEQ multiplex PCR, and TCRdb's table has in-frame clones only and misses some. The sample has about 150,000 clones, 90% to 95% seen once; the top ten hold around 2.3%. Per the germline V gene, CDR1 is LNHDA and CDR2 is SQIVND (reference sequence). Trimming stripped 2 bases from V and 0 bases from J, with 8 bases between. CDR3 length: 15 residues. The clonotype comes from an adult in good health. The sample in question was peripheral blood, obtained on day 0 of AZD1222 vaccination. V gene TRBV19 combines with J gene TRBJ1-3; D is undetermined. CDR3 region: CASSIRPASGNTIYF. The CDR3 DNA reads as TGTGCCAGTAGTATACGACCGGCCTCTGGAAACACCATATATTTT.